This TCR beta chain was sequenced in a study of spatial heterogeneity in lung cancer (dated by TCRdb to about 2019). Regarding the study in general: Beta-chain transcripts were consistently detected in greater numbers than alpha-chain transcripts, which likely reflected higher beta-chain transcript abundance. In the raw uncorrected reads, each unique combination of TCR and UMI appeared more than ten times on average. In non-small cell lung cancer, the study quantitatively compared TCR alpha and beta repertoires across several tumor regions, matched nontumor lung, and blood. Nonsynonymous mutation counts, determined by whole-exome sequencing of tumor tissue, were related to features of the TCR repertoire. At surgery, 200 or so tumor regions, roughly 63 matched nontumor lung samples and about 56 PBMC samples were TCR-sequenced for both alpha and beta chains. Overall results and qualifications from the work: Ubiquitous expanded tumor TCRs were detected in blood more often at tumor resection than at routine follow-up. Confirming at a functional level the hypothesis that regional TCRs recognize regional mutations was considered to require additional single-cell paired TCR alpha and beta sequencing.

The sample's time point label is to be understood as: sample taken at primary tumor resection. Donors were around 69 patients with early-stage, untreated non-small cell lung cancer from the lung TRACERx cohort. Without any cell sorting, TCR sequencing was performed on whole RNA extracted either from tumor and nontumor lung tissue or from cryopreserved PBMC samples. Only patients with enough RNA available from two or more tumor regions were chosen for TCR sequencing. Reading from cysteine to phenylalanine, the CDR3 counts 16 amino acids. Only the CDR3 region is kept as DNA, spanning 48 bases read in frame from base 1. Trimming takes 8 bases off V and 7 bases off J; junction bases not matched to a gene: 15. The germline V gene supplies CDR1 SGHRS and CDR2 YFSETQ. The library was generated by 5' RACE. The instrument given in TCRdb is NextSeq 500. To allow correction of PCR and sequencing errors, the TCR library protocol tagged every TCR cDNA molecule with a unique molecular identifier. Per the authors' processing: TCR identification, UMI-based error correction and CDR3 extraction were all carried out with Decombinator tools. Expanded TCRs were defined as those above a frequency of 2 per 1,000, corresponding to the top 1% of the tumor frequency distribution. Renyi diversity was computed with the R vegan package after each repertoire had been subsampled 100 times to 5,000 TCRs. CDR3 similarity networks were constructed using string-kernel similarity of amino acid triplets, with links drawn between CDR3s whose pairwise similarity was above 0.82. Through fastp at Q25 and MiXCR, TCRdb rebuilt clones from the public reads, retaining in-frame beta chains. Rows are unified per CDR3 protein, each entry keeping the most common DNA and genes. What appears here as the V and J calls and clone size reflects TCRdb's work, not the paper's. This sample gives about 48,000 distinct CDR3 sequences in total; approximately 5.3% of them show up just once. Roughly 11% of the sample is held by the ten biggest clonotypes.

This clonotype has a count of ten or more. What antigen it recognizes has not been identified. Per-base qualities were not stored, and no clone one base away is much larger. The sequence was collected from a male donor with early-stage non-small cell lung cancer. Here the sequenced sample was PBMCs, taken at surgery. Recombination joined TRBV5-1 with TRBJ2-1, and TRBD2 aligns with 10 junction nucleotides. Read as DNA, the sequence is TGCGCCAGTAGGGGCACTAGCGGGACCCCTGGGAATGAGCAGTTCTTC. Its translation is CASRGTSGTPGNEQFF.